These T cell receptor beta chains were read from a single sample in a study of cytomegalovirus exposure and HLA in healthy donors. Produced via immunoSEQ multiplex PCR; TCRdb's table is partial and in-frame only. Of over 200,000 clones listed, 70% to 90% are singletons. The sequenced sample was PBMCs. Receptor source: a woman aged 18-29 years in good health and CMV-seronegative. CDR3s include the opening cysteine and the closing phenylalanine or tryptophan. The D gene is left open where the match is weak. The listing skips clone size in some rows; elsewhere it reads once, few, many or a size class.

>TRBJ2-3|TRBV29-1|once|TRBD2
CSVVDPTSGILLGTDTQYF
TGCAGCGTTGTGGACCCGACTAGCGGGATCCTCCTGGGCACAGATACGCAGTATTTT
>TRBJ1-1|TRBV9|NA|NA
CASSVYGGTEAFF
TGTGCCAGCAGCGTATATGGGGGTACTGAAGCTTTCTTT
>TRBJ1-4|TRBV27|NA|NA
CASSSQGEKLFF
TGTGCCAGCAGTTCGCAGGGTGAAAAACTGTTTTTT
>TRBJ2-4|TRBV5-6|NA|NA
CASTFQGNGIQYF
TGTGCCAGCACCTTCCAGGGGAATGGCATTCAGTACTTC
>TRBJ1-2|TRBV9|NA|NA
CASSLGVRYGYTF
TGTGCCAGCAGCCTCGGTGTTCGGTATGGCTACACCTTC
>TRBJ1-5|TRBV10-3|few|NA
CAISESKKGNQPQHF
TGTGCCATCAGTGAGTCGAAGAAAGGCAATCAGCCCCAGCATTTT
>TRBJ2-3|TRBV13|NA|TRBD2
CASSYTPGLAGVRGDTQYF
TGTGCCAGCAGCTACACCCCGGGACTAGCGGGGGTGCGGGGAGATACGCAGTATTTT
>TRBJ2-1|TRBV19|NA|NA
CASSRWDPGNEQFF
TGTGCCAGTAGTAGATGGGACCCCGGCAATGAGCAGTTCTTC
>TRBJ2-1|TRBV5-1|NA|TRBD2
CASSFRTSGEYNEQFF
TGCGCCAGCAGCTTTAGGACTAGCGGGGAATACAATGAGCAGTTCTTC
>TRBJ1-3|TRBV5-1|NA|NA
CASSLSPGDSGNTIYF
TGCGCCAGCAGCTTGAGTCCGGGCGACTCTGGAAACACCATATATTTT
>TRBJ2-7|TRBV30|NA|NA
CAWSTRHEQYF
TGTGCCTGGTCTACGAGGCACGAGCAGTACTTC
>TRBJ1-5|TRBV19|NA|NA
CASSIGPEGLSNQPQHF
TGTGCCAGTAGTATAGGCCCTGAGGGACTTAGCAATCAGCCCCAGCATTTT
>TRBJ1-5|TRBV30|NA|TRBD1
CAWATGVLGQPQHF
TGTGCCTGGGCTACAGGGGTTTTGGGTCAGCCCCAGCATTTT
>TRBJ1-2|TRBV5-1|NA|NA
CASSLGPGWNYGYTF
TGCGCCAGCAGCTTGGGTCCAGGGTGGAACTATGGCTACACCTTC
>TRBJ2-7|TRBV6-1|NA|TRBD2
CASSEVRPSGPGEQYF
TGTGCCAGCAGTGAAGTTAGGCCTAGCGGACCGGGGGAGCAGTACTTC
>TRBJ1-2|TRBV5-1|NA|NA
CASSLEGRYGGAGNYGYTF
TGCGCCAGCAGCTTGGAAGGGAGATACGGGGGCGCGGGTAACTATGGCTACACCTTC
>TRBJ1-2|TRBV5-1|NA|NA
CASSFRGDPGGYTF
TGCGCCAGCAGCTTTCGTGGGGACCCAGGCGGCTACACCTTC
>TRBJ1-2|TRBV6-5|NA|NA
CASSPGGLRGYTF
TGTGCCAGCAGTCCCGGTGGACTCCGGGGCTACACCTTC
>TRBJ1-2|TRBV2|NA|TRBD1
CASTLQGYYGYTF
TGTGCCAGCACCTTACAGGGGTACTATGGCTACACCTTC
>TRBJ2-2|TRBV30|few|TRBD2
CAWSAGGRVTGELFF
TGTGCCTGGAGTGCGGGCGGGAGGGTCACCGGGGAGCTGTTTTTT
>TRBJ1-2|TRBV4-1|once|NA
CASSQGGVLSGYTF
TGCGCCAGCAGCCAAGGTGGGGTATTAAGTGGCTACACCTTC
>TRBJ2-2|TRBV2|few|NA
CASGGHGELFF
TGTGCCAGCGGAGGGCACGGGGAGCTGTTTTTT
>TRBJ1-6|TRBV19|NA|TRBD1
CASSTRQGFAPLHF
TGTGCCAGTAGCACTCGACAGGGCTTTGCACCCCTCCACTTT
>TRBJ2-7|TRBV5-6|NA|NA
CASSSATSPYEQYF
TGTGCCAGCAGCTCGGCGACATCACCCTACGAGCAGTACTTC
>TRBJ2-7|TRBV27|NA|NA
CASSSSSTAKVSYEQYF
TGTGCCAGCAGTTCCTCTAGTACCGCCAAAGTCTCCTACGAGCAGTACTTC
>TRBJ1-1|TRBV7-8|NA|NA
CASSFSLGNTEAFF
TGTGCCAGCAGCTTTTCCTTGGGAAACACTGAAGCTTTCTTT
>TRBJ1-2|TRBV5-1|few|NA
CASSLGSGGGYTF
TGCGCCAGCAGCTTGGGGTCAGGCGGGGGCTACACCTTC
>TRBJ2-1|TRBV2|NA|NA
CASSERNEQFF
TGTGCCAGCAGTGAACGAAATGAGCAGTTCTTC
>TRBJ2-3|TRBV2|NA|TRBD2
CAGREGLYDTQYF
TGTGCTGGGCGGGAGGGTCTTTATGATACGCAGTATTTT
>TRBJ1-5|TRBV7-2|NA|NA
CASSLGRAGRPQHF
TGTGCCAGCAGCTTAGGCAGGGCGGGCCGGCCCCAGCATTTT
>TRBJ2-7|TRBV20-1|NA|NA
CSVGDSYEQYF
TGCAGTGTGGGGGACTCCTACGAGCAGTACTTC
>TRBJ1-2|TRBV4-1|NA|NA
CASSKGAGGDYGYTF
TGCGCCAGCAGCAAGGGAGCCGGCGGGGACTATGGCTACACCTTC
>TRBJ1-1|TRBV5-3|NA|NA
CARSPVGMNTEAFF
TGTGCCAGAAGCCCGGTGGGGATGAACACTGAAGCTTTCTTT
>TRBJ2-7|TRBV5-6|NA|NA
CASSLGGGEQYF
TGTGCCAGCAGCTTGGGGGGCGGGGAGCAGTACTTC
>TRBJ1-1|TRBV30|NA|NA
CAYTIGTLNTEAFF
TGTGCCTATACGATCGGGACACTCAACACTGAAGCTTTCTTT
>TRBJ1-1|TRBV9|NA|NA
CASSVFPAMNTEAFF
TGTGCCAGCAGCGTATTTCCTGCAATGAACACTGAAGCTTTCTTT
>TRBJ2-1|TRBV2|NA|TRBD1
CASSDEQGAYEQFF
TGTGCCAGCAGTGATGAGCAGGGGGCTTATGAGCAGTTCTTC
>TRBJ1-2|TRBV14|once|NA
CASSRTALLSLWDGYTF
TGTGCCAGCAGCCGGACAGCACTCTTATCTCTGTGGGATGGCTACACCTTC
>TRBJ2-7|TRBV4-2|NA|NA
CASSPRPDSPYEQYF
TGTGCCAGCAGCCCCCGGCCGGACTCCCCCTACGAGCAGTACTTC
>TRBJ2-7|TRBV28|NA|NA
CASSQISFSYEQYF
TGTGCCAGCAGTCAAATCAGCTTCTCCTACGAGCAGTACTTC
>TRBJ2-1|TRBV6-1|once|NA
CASSEAPGDDEQFF
TGTGCCAGCAGTGAAGCACCAGGGGACGATGAGCAGTTCTTC
>TRBJ1-3|TRBV2|NA|TRBD1
CASNRDRSSGNTIYF
TGTGCCAGCAACCGGGACAGGAGCTCTGGAAACACCATATATTTT
>TRBJ2-1|TRBV11-1|NA|NA
CASSARDHYNEQFF
TGTGCCAGCAGCGCCCGGGACCACTACAATGAGCAGTTCTTC
>TRBJ2-7|TRBV6-5|NA|NA
CASRGSRRGPYEQYF
TGTGCCAGCCGTGGTTCGAGGAGGGGACCCTACGAGCAGTACTTC
>TRBJ2-1|TRBV6-1|NA|TRBD1
CATETDRALYNEQFF
TGTGCCACCGAAACTGACAGGGCCCTCTACAATGAGCAGTTCTTC
>TRBJ2-1|TRBV28|NA|NA
CASSLDLKHLNEQFF
TGTGCCAGCAGTTTAGACCTCAAACACCTCAATGAGCAGTTCTTC
>TRBJ1-5|TRBV19|NA|NA
CASSMGWGNQPQHF
TGTGCCAGTAGTATGGGCTGGGGTAATCAGCCCCAGCATTTT
>TRBJ1-5|TRBV27|NA|NA
CASRGRPGNQPQHF
TGTGCCAGCAGGGGTCGTCCTGGGAATCAGCCCCAGCATTTT
>TRBJ1-2|TRBV11-2|NA|NA
CASSLVSGEVGGYTF
TGTGCCAGCAGCTTAGTCTCAGGGGAAGTAGGCGGCTACACCTTC
>TRBJ2-1|TRBV30|NA|TRBD2
CAWSVGLAGNEQFF
TGTGCCTGGAGTGTGGGACTAGCGGGTAATGAGCAGTTCTTC
>TRBJ2-7|TRBV4-1|NA|TRBD2
CASSQASGAYEQYF
TGCGCCAGCAGCCAAGCGAGCGGGGCCTACGAGCAGTACTTC
>TRBJ1-1|TRBV5-6|NA|NA
CASSFKQGPAEAFF
TGTGCCAGCAGCTTTAAACAGGGCCCCGCTGAAGCTTTCTTT
>TRBJ1-2|TRBV7-3|NA|NA
CASSLSRGYGYTF
TGTGCCAGCAGCTTATCCAGAGGCTATGGCTACACCTTC
>TRBJ2-1|TRBV5-1|NA|TRBD1
CASSLGLGTGGYNEQFF
TGCGCCAGCAGCTTGGGACTAGGGACAGGGGGCTACAATGAGCAGTTCTTC
>TRBJ1-4|TRBV5-1|NA|TRBD1
CASSPDRGRGEKLFF
TGCGCCAGCAGCCCGGACAGGGGGCGAGGGGAAAAACTGTTTTTT
>TRBJ2-3|TRBV5-1|NA|TRBD2
CASSLGLADPTDTQYF
TGCGCCAGCAGCTTGGGGCTAGCGGACCCCACAGATACGCAGTATTTT
>TRBJ2-1|TRBV6-5|NA|TRBD1
CASSTGGRYNEQFF
TGTGCCAGCAGTACAGGGGGAAGGTATAATGAGCAGTTCTTC
>TRBJ1-2|TRBV14|NA|TRBD1
CASSQDHRGPYGYTF
TGTGCCAGCAGCCAAGATCACAGGGGGCCCTATGGCTACACCTTC
>TRBJ1-2|TRBV4-1|NA|NA
CASSQEQYGYTF
TGCGCCAGCAGCCAAGAGCAGTATGGCTACACCTTC